This T cell receptor (beta chain) was sequenced during a study of T cell changes during pregnancy in multiple sclerosis. Germline CDR1 is SEHNR and CDR2 is FQNEAQ (reference sequence). The CDR3 has 15 amino acids. V was cut by 1 base and J by 3 bases, with 10 bases left in between. Sequenced by immunoSEQ multiplex PCR; TCRdb stores in-frame clones only, minus some. The sample comprises 90,000 to 150,000 clones, roughly 92% of which are singletons, and roughly 6% rests with the top ten. The chain employs TRBV7-9 and TRBJ2-1; TRBD2 might be the D (5 bases). The clonotype originates from a female donor with multiple sclerosis, enrolled in a pregnancy study. This specimen consisted of peripheral blood, obtained before pregnancy. DNA of the CDR3: TGTGCCAGCAGCTTAGGTTCGCGGGTCTACAATGAGCAGTTCTTC. Protein: CASSLGSRVYNEQFF.